This T cell receptor beta chain emerged from a study of HIV-infected patients and healthy controls. Germline CDR1 and CDR2: DFQATT and SNEGSKA (reference sequence). V was trimmed by 6 bases and J by 7 bases, leaving 16 bases between them. This CDR3 region has 14 residues. TCRdb reprocessed the 5' RACE reads via MiXCR and lists one record per CDR3 protein. The sample includes about 67,000 distinct CDR3 sequences, about 16% of them seen just once. This chain joins TRBV20-1 and TRBJ1-6, with D perhaps matching TRBD1 (5 bases). The sequenced material came from CD4+ T cells from blood. The TCR originated in a human donor in good health. The CDR3 region has the DNA TGCAGTGCCTCCCGGGGACCGATAAATTCACCCCTCCACTTT. Translating it yields CSASRGPINSPLHF.